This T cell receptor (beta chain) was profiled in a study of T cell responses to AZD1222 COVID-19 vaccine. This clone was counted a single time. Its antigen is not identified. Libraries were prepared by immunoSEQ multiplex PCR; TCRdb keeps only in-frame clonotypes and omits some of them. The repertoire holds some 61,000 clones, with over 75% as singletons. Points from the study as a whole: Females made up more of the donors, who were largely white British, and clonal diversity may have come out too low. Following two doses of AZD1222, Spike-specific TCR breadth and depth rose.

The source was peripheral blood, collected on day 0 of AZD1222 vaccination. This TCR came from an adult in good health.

The DNA for the CDR3 is TGTGCCAGCAGTTCCCTCAATTCTGAAGCTTTCTTT. Protein sequence: CASSSLNSEAFF. This chain joins TRBV6-5 and TRBJ1-1; D is uncertain. Germline CDR1 reads MNHEY; CDR2 reads SVGAGI. This CDR3 spans 12 amino acids. Deletions cut 4 bases from V and 6 bases from J, with 9 bases between.